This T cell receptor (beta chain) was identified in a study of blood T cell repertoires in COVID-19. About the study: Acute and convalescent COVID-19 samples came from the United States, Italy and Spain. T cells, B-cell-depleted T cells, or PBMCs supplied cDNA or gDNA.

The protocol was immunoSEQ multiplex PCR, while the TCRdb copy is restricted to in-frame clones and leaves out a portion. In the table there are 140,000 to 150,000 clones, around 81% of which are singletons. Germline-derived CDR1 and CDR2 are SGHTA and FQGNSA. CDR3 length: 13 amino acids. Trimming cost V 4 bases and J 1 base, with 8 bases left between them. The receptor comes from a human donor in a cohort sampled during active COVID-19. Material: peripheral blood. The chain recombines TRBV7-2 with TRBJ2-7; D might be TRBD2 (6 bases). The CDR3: CASSSGESYEQYF. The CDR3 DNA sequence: TGTGCCAGCAGCTCGGGAGAGTCCTACGAGCAGTACTTC.